Ten or more counts support the clone carrying this T cell receptor beta chain. Its antigen remains unidentified. Individual cDNA molecules were tagged with unique molecular identifiers. TCRdb re-called the 5' RACE reads with MiXCR, one entry per CDR3 protein. Among roughly 45,000 distinct CDR3 sequences, approximately 12% were seen once, and the ten largest hold 9.1%. The CDR3 length is 15 residues. The junction had 4 bases not matched to a gene; V was cut back by 2 bases and J by 6 bases. Germline CDR1 and CDR2: SGDLS and YYNGEE. This sample was taken from a study of early T cells in non-severe SARS-CoV-2 infection. Study at large: Unsorted whole blood bulk RNA was sequenced, with unpaired chains.

Study-level findings and limits: Matching results from VDJdb favored anti-spike CD8 responses, leaving private and CD4 specificities undetected.

The TCR comes from an adult who was a healthcare worker with PCR-confirmed SARS-CoV-2 infection or an uninfected control (not recorded which). Sequenced input: whole blood. This chain joins TRBV9 and TRBJ2-1; 11 bases line up with TRBD2. CDR3 nucleotide sequence: TGTGCCAGCAGCGTGGCGGGACTAGCGGTCAATGAGCAGTTCTTC. Protein sequence: CASSVAGLAVNEQFF.